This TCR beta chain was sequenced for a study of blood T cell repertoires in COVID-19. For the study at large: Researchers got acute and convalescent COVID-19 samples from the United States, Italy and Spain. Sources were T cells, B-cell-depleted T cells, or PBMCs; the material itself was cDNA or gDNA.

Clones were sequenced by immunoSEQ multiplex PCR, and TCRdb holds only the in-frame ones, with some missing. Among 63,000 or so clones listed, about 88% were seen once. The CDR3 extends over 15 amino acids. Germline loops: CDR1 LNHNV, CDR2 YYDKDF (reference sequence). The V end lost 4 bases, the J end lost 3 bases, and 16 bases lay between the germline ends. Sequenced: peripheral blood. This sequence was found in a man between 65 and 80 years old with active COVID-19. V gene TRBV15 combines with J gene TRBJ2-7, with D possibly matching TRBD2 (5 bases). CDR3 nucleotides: TGTGCCACCAGCAAGCCGGGGAATCGGGGCTACGAGCAGTACTTC. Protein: CATSKPGNRGYEQYF.